This T cell receptor (beta chain) was documented in a study of spatial heterogeneity in lung cancer. As for the study in general: Follow-up PBMC specimens underwent sequencing when available; their median timing was around 2 years after resection.

TCRdb analysed the 5' RACE reads with MiXCR anew, one entry per CDR3 protein. This table holds about 120,000 distinct CDR3 sequences, more than 9% found once. The table lists this clonotype with a few counts. The antigen remains undetermined. Trimming removed 6 bases at V and 6 bases at J, with 14 bases between. Germline V gene data show CDR1 as MNHNS and CDR2 as SASEGT. This CDR3 contains 14 residues. General observations from the study: Relative to follow-up, resection was when ubiquitous expanded tumor TCRs appeared more in blood.

As to time point: blood at routine non-recurrence follow-up after resection. Unsorted tumor, nontumor lung tissue or cryopreserved PBMC supplied the whole RNA. This chain uses TRBV6-1 with TRBJ2-2, with D perhaps assigned TRBD1 or TRBD2 (5 bases each). The TCR originated in a male donor with early-stage non-small cell lung cancer. The sample was PBMCs, taken at follow-up. CDR3 protein: CASRGTQKSGELFF. The CDR3 bases are TGTGCCAGCAGAGGGACGCAGAAGTCCGGGGAGCTGTTTTTT.